The 11 T cell receptor beta chains below come from one sample, sequenced in a study of cytomegalovirus exposure and HLA in healthy donors (dated by TCRdb to the late 2010s). Library preparation was by the immunoSEQ multiplex PCR assay. The multiplex PCR relied on a mix of 60 forward primers for TCR Vbeta segments and 13 reverse primers for TCR Jbeta segments. TCRdb holds this immuneACCESS table with in-frame rearrangements only. Some clones are missing; in checked studies, unresolved V genes explain under half, and the rest has no known cause. The sample table shows roughly 100,000 clones, and roughly four fifths are seen once. The top ten clones comprise about 1.6% of the sample. Input material: PBMCs. The receptors come from a man between 45 and 60 years old in good health and CMV-seronegative.

The chain combines TRBV19 with TRBJ1-5, with 9 bases fitting TRBD1. Germline V CDR1 and CDR2: LNHDA, SQIVND (reference sequence). The CDR3 runs 16 residues. J gave up 4 bases and V 10 bases, and 14 bases lay outside the gene matches. CDR3 loop: CATQEQGAGVNQPQHF. CDR3 nucleotides: TGTGCCACCCAGGAACAGGGGGCAGGGGTTAATCAGCCCCAGCATTTT.

The CDR3 spells CSVQQGALPTYEQYF. The CDR3 bases are TGCAGCGTTCAGCAGGGCGCACTCCCTACCTACGAGCAGTACTTC. This chain links TRBV29-1 with TRBJ2-7; D may be TRBD1 (5 bases). From germline, CDR1 is SQVTM and CDR2 ANQGSEA. V was shortened by 5 bases and J by 2 bases, with 19 bases between the two germline ends. The CDR3 sequence is 15 residues long.

The sample holds one count of this clone. The chain has TRBV7-8 and TRBJ1-1; 7 bases are shared with TRBD1. CDR1 SGHVS and CDR2 FQNEAQ come from the germline V gene. J lost 8 bases, V lost 5 bases, and 8 bases had no gene match. The CDR3 is made up of 13 amino acids. The chain's CDR3 is CASSAYRGEEAFF. In nucleotides, the CDR3 is TGTGCCAGCAGCGCATACAGGGGCGAGGAAGCTTTCTTT.

Regarding this clone: One junction end disagrees with the germline gene, perhaps due to a read error. This sequence joins TRBV7-9 and TRBJ2-3, with 8 nucleotides matching TRBD2. Germline lookup yields CDR1 SEHNR and CDR2 FQNEAQ (reference sequence). The CDR3 contains 16 residues. This CDR3 reads CSSSLAGGGSTDTQYF. The CDR3 DNA reads as TGTTCCAGCAGCTTAGCTGGCGGGGGGAGCACAGATACGCAGTATTTT.

J is TRBJ2-4 and V is TRBV6-4, with D unclear. Per the germline V gene, CDR1 is MRHNA and CDR2 is SNTAGT. This CDR3 is built from 11 residues. V lost 6 bases to trimming and J lost 5 bases, with 5 bases between them. CDR3 loop: CASRRENIQYF. The CDR3 DNA is TGTGCCAGCAGACGCGAAAACATTCAGTACTTC.

This chain links TRBV19 with TRBJ1-2; 7 bases line up with TRBD1. There are 14 residues in the CDR3. Germline V gene lookup returns CDR1 LNHDA and CDR2 SQIVND (reference sequence). V shed 6 bases and J 6 bases; nucleotides not matched to a gene: 10. The CDR3 here is CASRDRELKNGYTF. As DNA, the CDR3 is TGTGCCAGTAGAGACAGGGAATTAAAGAATGGCTACACCTTC.

This chain connects TRBV5-4 to TRBJ2-3; D remains ambiguous. The V gene's germline CDR1 is SGHNT and CDR2 YYREEE (reference sequence). Trimming stripped 4 bases from V and 4 bases from J, with 7 bases between. This CDR3 is built from 12 residues. CDR3 DNA sequence: TGTGCCAGCAGCACCGACTCAGATACGCAGTATTTT. Translation: CASSTDSDTQYF.

This sequence joins TRBV2 and TRBJ1-2, with D unclear. The germline V gene has CDR1 SNHLY and CDR2 FYNNEI. Trimming left V 6 bases short and J 6 bases short, with 17 bases between. The CDR3 extends over 14 amino acids. The CDR3 region is CASRPFQRSDGYTF. The CDR3 DNA is TGTGCCAGCAGACCTTTCCAGCGGTCGGATGGCTACACCTTC.

This chain connects TRBV10-3 to TRBJ1-4; TRBD1 matches at 10 bases. Per the germline V gene, CDR1 is ENHRY and CDR2 is SYGVKD. The trim removed 3 bases at V and 5 bases at J, leaving 6 bases unmatched. The CDR3 has 16 residues. CDR3 DNA: TGTGCCATCAGTGATGAGAAGGGACAGGGGAATGAAAAACTGTTTTTT. As protein: CAISDEKGQGNEKLFF.

In this sample, this clone turned up once. J is TRBJ1-1 and V is TRBV6-4; D is unclear. Trimming took 6 bases from V and 7 from J, leaving 12 bases between them. Germline V gene data show CDR1 as MRHNA and CDR2 as SNTAGT. CDR3 size: 12 residues. CDR3 sequence: CASSDPGGEAFF. For the CDR3, the DNA is TGTGCCAGCAGCGATCCGGGAGGTGAAGCTTTCTTT.

The gene calls are TRBV4-3 and TRBJ2-2; TRBD1 agrees at 10 bases. V trimming: 0 bases; J trimming: 6 bases; junction bases outside the gene matches: 10. Per the germline V gene, CDR1 is LGHNA and CDR2 is YSLEER. This CDR3 region has 18 residues. This CDR3 is CASSQDGTGQGRPGELFF. CDR3 DNA: TGCGCCAGCAGCCAAGATGGAACGGGACAGGGGAGACCCGGGGAGCTGTTTTTT.